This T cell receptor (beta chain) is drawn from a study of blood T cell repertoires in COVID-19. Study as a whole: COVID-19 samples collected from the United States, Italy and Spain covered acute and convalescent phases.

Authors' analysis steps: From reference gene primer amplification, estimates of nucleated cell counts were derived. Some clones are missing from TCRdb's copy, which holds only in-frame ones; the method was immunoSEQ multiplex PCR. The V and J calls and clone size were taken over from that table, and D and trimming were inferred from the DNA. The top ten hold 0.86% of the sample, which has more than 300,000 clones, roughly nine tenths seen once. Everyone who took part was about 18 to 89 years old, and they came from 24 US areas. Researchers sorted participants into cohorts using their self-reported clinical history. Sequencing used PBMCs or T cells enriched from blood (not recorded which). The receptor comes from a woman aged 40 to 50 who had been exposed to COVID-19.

CDR3 sequence (DNA): TGTGCCACCAGCCCAGCGGGGGTCGGGGAGCTGTTTTTT. This codes for CATSPAGVGELFF. The chain combines TRBV15 with TRBJ2-2; 8 bases are shared with TRBD2. Germline CDR1 LNHNV, CDR2 YYDKDF (reference sequence). J gave up 7 bases and V 5 bases, and 3 bases lay outside the gene matches. CDR3 length: 13 residues.